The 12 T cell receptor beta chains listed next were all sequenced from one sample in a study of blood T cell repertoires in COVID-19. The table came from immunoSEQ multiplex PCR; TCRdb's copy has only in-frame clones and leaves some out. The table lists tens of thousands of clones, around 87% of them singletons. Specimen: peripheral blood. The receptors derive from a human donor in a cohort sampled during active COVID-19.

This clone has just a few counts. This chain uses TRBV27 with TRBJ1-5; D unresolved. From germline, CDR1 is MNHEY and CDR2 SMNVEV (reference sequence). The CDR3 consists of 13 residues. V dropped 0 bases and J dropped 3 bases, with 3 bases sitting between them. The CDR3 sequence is CASSLSANQPQHF. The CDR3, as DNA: TGTGCCAGCAGTTTATCGGCCAATCAGCCCCAGCATTTT.

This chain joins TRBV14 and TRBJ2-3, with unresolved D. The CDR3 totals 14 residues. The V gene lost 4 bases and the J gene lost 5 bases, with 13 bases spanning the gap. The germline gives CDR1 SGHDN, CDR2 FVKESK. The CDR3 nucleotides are TGTGCCAGCAGCCTTTGGATGACAATAGATACGCAGTATTTT. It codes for CASSLWMTIDTQYF. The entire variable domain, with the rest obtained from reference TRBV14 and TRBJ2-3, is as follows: EAGVTQFPSHSVIEKGQTVTLRCDPISGHDNLYWYRRVMGKEIKFLLHFVKESKQDESGMPNNRFLAERTGGTYSTLKVQPAELEDSGVYFCASSLWMTIDTQYFGPGTRLTVL.

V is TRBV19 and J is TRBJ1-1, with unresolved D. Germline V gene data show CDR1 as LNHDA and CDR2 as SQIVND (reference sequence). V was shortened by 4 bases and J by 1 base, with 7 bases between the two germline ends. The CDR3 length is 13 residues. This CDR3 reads CASSTNKNTEAFF. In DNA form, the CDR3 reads TGTGCCAGTAGTACCAACAAGAACACTGAAGCTTTCTTT.

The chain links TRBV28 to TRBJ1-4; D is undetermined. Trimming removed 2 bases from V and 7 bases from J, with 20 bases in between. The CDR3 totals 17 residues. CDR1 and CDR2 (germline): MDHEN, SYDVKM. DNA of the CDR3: TGTGCCAGCAGTTTAGAGTTTAGTCCGGGTGAAGGTGAAAAACTGTTTTTT. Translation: CASSLEFSPGEGEKLFF.

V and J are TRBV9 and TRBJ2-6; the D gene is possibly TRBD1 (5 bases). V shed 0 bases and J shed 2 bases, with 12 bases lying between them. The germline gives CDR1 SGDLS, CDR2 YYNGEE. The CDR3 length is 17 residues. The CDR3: CASSVDRQGAGANVLTF. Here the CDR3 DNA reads TGTGCCAGCAGCGTAGACAGGCAGGGCGCTGGGGCCAACGTCCTGACTTTC.

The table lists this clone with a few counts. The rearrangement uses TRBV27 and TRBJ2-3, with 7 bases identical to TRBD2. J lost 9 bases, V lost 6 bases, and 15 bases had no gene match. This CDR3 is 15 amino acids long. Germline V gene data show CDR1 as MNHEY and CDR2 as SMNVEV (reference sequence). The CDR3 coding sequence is TGTGCCAGCAGCTCTTCCGGGACTAAAGATAGGACGCAGTATTTT. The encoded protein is CASSSSGTKDRTQYF.

Here the CDR3 reads CASRHGLALPYEQYF. In DNA form, the CDR3 reads TGTGCCAGCAGACACGGACTAGCGCTCCCCTACGAGCAGTACTTC. This sequence joins TRBV5-5 and TRBJ2-7, with 9 bases matching TRBD2. Germline lookup yields CDR1 SGHKS and CDR2 YYEKEE (reference sequence). This CDR3 region has 15 residues. V dropped 5 bases and J dropped 2; count of bases not matched to a gene: 8.

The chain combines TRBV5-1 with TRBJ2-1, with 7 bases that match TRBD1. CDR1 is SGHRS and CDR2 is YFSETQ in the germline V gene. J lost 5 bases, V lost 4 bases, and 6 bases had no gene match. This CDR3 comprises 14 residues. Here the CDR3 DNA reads TGCGCCAGCAGCGCCGGACAGGCCCACAATGAGCAGTTCTTC. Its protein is CASSAGQAHNEQFF.

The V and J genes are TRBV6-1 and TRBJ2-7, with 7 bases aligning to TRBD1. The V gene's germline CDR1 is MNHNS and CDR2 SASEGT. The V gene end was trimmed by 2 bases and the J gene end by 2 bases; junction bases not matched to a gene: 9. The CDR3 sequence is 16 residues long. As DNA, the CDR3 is TGTGCCAGCAGTGAAAATTTGGGACAGCGAGCCTACGAGCAGTACTTC. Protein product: CASSENLGQRAYEQYF.

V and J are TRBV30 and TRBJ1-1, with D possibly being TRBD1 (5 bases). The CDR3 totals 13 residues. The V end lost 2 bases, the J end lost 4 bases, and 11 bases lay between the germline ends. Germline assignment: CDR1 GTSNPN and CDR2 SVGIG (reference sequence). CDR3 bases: TGTGCCTGGAGTTCCTGGGGGGGCACTGAAGCTTTCTTT. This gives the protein CAWSSWGGTEAFF. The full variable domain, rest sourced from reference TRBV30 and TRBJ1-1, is SQTIHQWPATLVQPVGSPLSLECTVEGTSNPNLYWYRQAAGRGLQLLFYSVGIGQISSEVPQNLSASRPQDRQFILSSKKLLLSDSGFYLCAWSSWGGTEAFFGQGTRLTVV.

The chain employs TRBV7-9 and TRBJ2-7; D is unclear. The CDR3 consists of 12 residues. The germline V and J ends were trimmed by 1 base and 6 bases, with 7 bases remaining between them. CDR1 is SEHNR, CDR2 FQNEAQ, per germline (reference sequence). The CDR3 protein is CASSLGPSEQYF. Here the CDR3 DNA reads TGTGCCAGCAGCTTAGGCCCCAGCGAGCAGTACTTC.

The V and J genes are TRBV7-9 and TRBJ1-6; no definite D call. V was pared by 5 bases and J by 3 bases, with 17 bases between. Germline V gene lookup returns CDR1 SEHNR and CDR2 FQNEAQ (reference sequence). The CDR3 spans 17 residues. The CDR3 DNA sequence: TGTGCCAGCAGCCCTGAGGATGAGGTTCTCTATAATTCACCCCTCCACTTT. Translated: CASSPEDEVLYNSPLHF.